This note documents a single TCR beta chain sequence. The source of the sample is a study of blood T cell repertoires in COVID-19. About the research overall: Nucleic acid was either cDNA or gDNA, and it came from T cells, B-cell-depleted T cells, or PBMCs.

As originally analysed: The assay estimated nucleated cells by amplifying reference gene primers. Repertoires were generated with immunoSEQ multiplex PCR, while TCRdb's copy carries only in-frame clones and drops some. The V and J calls and the clone size are those of that table, but D and trimming were determined from the DNA. The profile shows some 98,000 clones, less than 85% of them singletons. Between the trimmed V and J ends, which lost 0 bases and 4 bases, there was a span of 12 bases. In germline, CDR1 is LGHNA, CDR2 YNFKEQ. The CDR3 consists of 15 residues. The sequencing sample was made of peripheral blood. The receptor was isolated from a man between 70 and 80 years old with active or convalescent COVID-19. The chain has TRBV4-2 and TRBJ1-1; maybe TRBD1 (6 bases). The CDR3 sequence is CASSQDRGRTTEAFF. DNA for the CDR3: TGTGCCAGCAGCCAAGACAGGGGTAGGACCACTGAAGCTTTCTTT.